This TCR beta chain was captured in a study of OX40 agonist ivuxolimab in advanced cancers. Turning to the overall study: Ivuxolimab was a fully human IgG2 agonistic monoclonal antibody targeting the costimulatory receptor OX40 (CD134). Intravenous ivuxolimab was administered to patients every 2 weeks at six dose levels: 0.01, 0.1, 0.3, 1.5, 3 and 10 mg/kg. Three dose-escalation patients achieved partial responses, one with hepatocellular carcinoma and two with cutaneous melanoma. Among the roughly 50 dose-escalation patients, around 20 had hepatocellular carcinoma, roughly 15 melanoma, 9 renal cell carcinoma and 9 head and neck cancer. The purpose of peripheral TCRbeta sequencing was to test whether ivuxolimab changed TCR sequence diversity and led to clonal T-cell expansion. The monotherapy dose-escalation portion (N ≈ 57 patients) of the phase I ivuxolimab trial is reported in the paper. The dose-escalation cohort was around 84% male with a mean age of approximately 59 years, ranging from roughly 23 to 80. Patients were allowed to have had prior anti-PD-1, anti-PD-L1 or anti-CTLA-4 therapy, and around two fifths of the dose-escalation patients had been treated with checkpoint inhibitors.

Concerning this clone itself: The target of this receptor is not known. The record has no base qualities; no much larger clone is one base away.

The research as a whole found: Partial responders in the 0.1-3.0 mg/kg groups had among the lowest normalized peripheral clonal expansion, especially among CD8+ T cells. On average, CD8+ T cells showed more expanded clones than CD4+ T cells after ivuxolimab. At doses of 0.1 to 3.0 mg/kg, clonal expansion of both CD4+ and CD8+ blood T cells was observed from baseline to week 6. Low levels of normalized T-cell clonal expansion were also shown by some nonresponding patients. The antigen specificity of the peripheral T cells that underwent clonal expansion was not determined.

The germline V gene specifies SGHNT as CDR1 and YENEEA as CDR2. The CDR3 covers 12 residues, taking in both the cysteine and the phenylalanine. Just the 36-base CDR3 DNA is kept, in frame starting at base 1. V lost 5 bases and J lost 2 bases; the stretch between them is 6 bases long. For sequencing of the TCRbeta CDR3 region, genomic DNA was extracted from the sorted cells. The immunoSEQ Assay was used for sequencing of TCRbeta CDR3 regions. TCRdb carries this immuneACCESS record with in-frame sequences only. Its versions omit some clonotypes, under half of them owing to an unresolved V gene in the studies checked, with the rest unexplained. This sample gives tens of thousands of clones in total; 88% of them show up just once. Around 0.93% of the sample rests with the top ten. Patients with autoimmune disease history or receiving systemic immunosuppression were excluded from the trial. In every dose cohort, peripheral blood was drawn for TCR sequencing at baseline, cycle 4 day 1, and cycle 7 day 1. The samples were taken from a phase I, first-in-human, multicenter, open-label dose-escalation trial of ivuxolimab. Adults with locally advanced or metastatic melanoma, renal cell carcinoma, hepatocellular carcinoma or head and neck squamous cell carcinoma were enrolled in the trial. CD4+ and CD8+ T cells were sorted separately from peripheral blood before TCR sequencing.

This TCR was sampled from an adult with an advanced solid tumor such as melanoma, head and neck, liver or kidney cancer. This material consisted of CD4+ or CD8+ T cells sorted from blood, taken in a trial of the OX40 agonist ivuxolimab. This sequence uses TRBV11-3 and TRBJ1-2; the D gene cannot be resolved reliably. The CDR3 reads as follows: CASSRANYGYTF. DNA sequence: TGTGCCAGCAGCAGGGCAAACTATGGCTACACCTTC. The full variable domain, completed from the reference TRBV11-3 and TRBJ1-2 proteins outside the CDR3, reads EAGVVQSPRYKIIEKKQPVAFWCNPISGHNTLYWYLQNLGQGPELLIRYENEEAVDDSQLPKDRFSAERLKGVDSTLKIQPAELGDSAVYLCASSRANYGYTFGSGTRLTVV.